This T cell receptor beta chain comes out of a study of T cell responses to AZD1222 COVID-19 vaccine. Method: immunoSEQ multiplex PCR; TCRdb's copy keeps in-frame clones and lacks some. The data hold about 140,000 clones, with 80% to 95% observed a single time. A word on this clone: The antigen is undetermined.

Study-wide findings and caveats: Unmutated variant regions reportedly attract nearly half of all spike-specific TCRs. CD4 TCRs linked to vaccination spanned spike, dominating at 160-218 and 743-854. Among the donors, most were white British and more were female, and clonal diversity was possibly underestimated.

V lost 2 bases and J 0 bases, leaving 11 bases between the germline ends. This CDR3 comprises 15 residues. Germline loops: CDR1 PRHDT, CDR2 FYEKMQ (reference sequence). This receptor was obtained from an adult who received the AZD1222 COVID-19 vaccine. The input for sequencing was peripheral blood, taken 28 days after the second AZD1222 dose. The chain uses TRBV13 and TRBJ2-7, with D perhaps TRBD2 (5 bases). The CDR3 sequence is CASSLTRAGSYEQYF. CDR3 sequence (DNA): TGTGCCAGCAGCTTAACGAGGGCAGGCTCCTACGAGCAGTACTTC.